This TCR beta chain was found in a study of T-cell memory formation after mild COVID-19. On the study more broadly: Clusters of TCRs were largely donor specific.

One entry per CDR3 protein, called by TCRdb with MiXCR from the 5' RACE reads. The repertoire holds over 300,000 distinct CDR3 sequences, with roughly 20% as singletons. Study outcomes and limitations: A balance of CD4 and CD8 characterized clones contracting day 15 to 85, whereas later expanders leaned CD4+. Cross-reactive memory seemingly joined, as some responding clones were found in pre-infection memory. Mainly in CM and EM were contracting CD4+ clones; CD8+ were in EMRA.

This clonotype turned up a few times. As yet, its antigen is unknown. The V and J ends lost 4 bases and 7 bases, in that order; junction bases with no gene match: 4. The germline gives CDR1 MNHEY, CDR2 SMNVEV (reference sequence). This CDR3 is 13 amino acids long. V usage is TRBV27 and J usage is TRBJ2-1; 7 bases fit TRBD1. Material: PBMCs or a T cell subset sorted from them (not recorded which). This sequence originates from a young man who had mild COVID-19 (a few samples of this study predate the infection). Cell type and time point are not known. CDR3 nucleotide sequence: TGTGCCAGCAGTTCGACAGGGTTTAATGAGCAGTTCTTC. Translated, it gives CASSSTGFNEQFF.